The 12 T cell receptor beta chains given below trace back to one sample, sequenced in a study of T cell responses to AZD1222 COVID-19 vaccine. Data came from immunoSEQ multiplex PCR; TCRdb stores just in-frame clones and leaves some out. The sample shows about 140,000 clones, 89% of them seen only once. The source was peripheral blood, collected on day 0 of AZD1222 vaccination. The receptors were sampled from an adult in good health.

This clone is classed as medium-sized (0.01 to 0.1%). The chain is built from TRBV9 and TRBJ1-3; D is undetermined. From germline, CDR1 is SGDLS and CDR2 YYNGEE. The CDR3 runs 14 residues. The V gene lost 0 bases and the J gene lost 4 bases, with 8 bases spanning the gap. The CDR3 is CASSVGAFGNTIYF. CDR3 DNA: TGTGCCAGCAGCGTAGGGGCCTTCGGAAACACCATATATTTT.

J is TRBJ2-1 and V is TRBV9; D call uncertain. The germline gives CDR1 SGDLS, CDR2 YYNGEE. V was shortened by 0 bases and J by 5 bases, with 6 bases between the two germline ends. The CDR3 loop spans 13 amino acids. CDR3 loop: CASSVAPHNEQFF. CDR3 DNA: TGTGCCAGCAGCGTAGCCCCGCACAATGAGCAGTTCTTC. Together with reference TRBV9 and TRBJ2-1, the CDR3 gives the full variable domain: DSGVTQTPKHLITATGQRVTLRCSPRSGDLSVYWYQQSLDQGLQFLIQYYNGEERAKGNILERFSAQQFPDLHSELNLSSLELGDSALYFCASSVAPHNEQFFGPGTRLTVL.

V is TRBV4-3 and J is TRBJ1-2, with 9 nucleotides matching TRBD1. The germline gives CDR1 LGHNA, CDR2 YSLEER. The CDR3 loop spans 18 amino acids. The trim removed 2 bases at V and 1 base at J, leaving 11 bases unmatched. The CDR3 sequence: CASSQKWTGDVFNYGYTF. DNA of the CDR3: TGCGCCAGCAGCCAAAAATGGACAGGGGACGTATTTAACTATGGCTACACCTTC.

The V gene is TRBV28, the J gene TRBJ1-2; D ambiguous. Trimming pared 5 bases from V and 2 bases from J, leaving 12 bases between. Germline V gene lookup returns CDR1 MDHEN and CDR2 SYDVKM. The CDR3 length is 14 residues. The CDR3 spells CASSLRGGNYGYTF. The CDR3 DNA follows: TGTGCCAGCAGTCTCCGCGGAGGGAACTATGGCTACACCTTC.

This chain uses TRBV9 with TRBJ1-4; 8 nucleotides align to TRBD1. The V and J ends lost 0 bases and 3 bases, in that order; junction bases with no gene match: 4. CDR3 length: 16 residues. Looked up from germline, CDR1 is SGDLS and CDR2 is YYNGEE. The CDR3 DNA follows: TGTGCCAGCAGCGTAGCCCAGGGGGCATCTAATGAAAAACTGTTTTTT. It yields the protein CASSVAQGASNEKLFF.

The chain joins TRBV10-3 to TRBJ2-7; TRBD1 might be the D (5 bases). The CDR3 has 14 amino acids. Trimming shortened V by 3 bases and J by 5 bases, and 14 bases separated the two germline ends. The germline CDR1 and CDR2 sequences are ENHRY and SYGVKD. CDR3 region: CAISDRGFVDEQYF. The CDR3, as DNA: TGTGCCATCAGTGATAGGGGCTTTGTAGACGAGCAGTACTTC.

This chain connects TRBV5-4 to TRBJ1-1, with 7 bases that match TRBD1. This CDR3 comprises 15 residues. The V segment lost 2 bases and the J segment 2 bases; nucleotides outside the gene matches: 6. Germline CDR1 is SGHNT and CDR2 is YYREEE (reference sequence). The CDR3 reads CASSFWQGGNTEAFF. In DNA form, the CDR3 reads TGTGCCAGCAGCTTTTGGCAGGGGGGTAACACTGAAGCTTTCTTT.

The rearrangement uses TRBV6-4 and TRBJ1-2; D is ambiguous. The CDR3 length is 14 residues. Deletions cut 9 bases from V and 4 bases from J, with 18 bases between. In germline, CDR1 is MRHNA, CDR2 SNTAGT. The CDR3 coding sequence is TGTGCCAGGAAAGACGGACCCCTTGGCTATGGCTACACCTTC. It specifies CARKDGPLGYGYTF.

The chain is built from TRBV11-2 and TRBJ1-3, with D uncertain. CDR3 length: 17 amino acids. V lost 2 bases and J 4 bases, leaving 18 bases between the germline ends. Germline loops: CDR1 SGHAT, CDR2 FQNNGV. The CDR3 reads CASSLTPGGYLGNTIYF. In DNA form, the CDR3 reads TGTGCCAGCAGCTTAACCCCCGGCGGATATCTGGGAAACACCATATATTTT.

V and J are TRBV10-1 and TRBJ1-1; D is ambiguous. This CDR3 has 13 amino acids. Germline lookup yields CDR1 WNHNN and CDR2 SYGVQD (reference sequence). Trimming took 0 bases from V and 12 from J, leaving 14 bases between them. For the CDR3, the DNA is TGCGCCAGCAGTGAGTCGAAAACGTATGGGACTTTCTTT. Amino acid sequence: CASSESKTYGTFF.

The CDR3: CASSPFGGRSYNEQFF. In nucleotides, the CDR3 is TGTGCCAGCTCACCGTTCGGTGGGCGTTCCTACAATGAGCAGTTCTTC. The chain has TRBV18 and TRBJ2-1, with D unclear. The germline V gene has CDR1 KGHSH and CDR2 LQKENI. The CDR3 runs 16 residues. V lost 3 bases, J lost 1 base, and 13 bases lay in between. Full variable domain (outside the CDR3, taken from reference TRBV18 and TRBJ2-1): NAGVMQNPRHLVRRRGQEARLRCSPMKGHSHVYWYRQLPEEGLKFMVYLQKENIIDESGMPKERFSAEFPKEGPSILRIQQVVRGDSAAYFCASSPFGGRSYNEQFFGPGTRLTVL.

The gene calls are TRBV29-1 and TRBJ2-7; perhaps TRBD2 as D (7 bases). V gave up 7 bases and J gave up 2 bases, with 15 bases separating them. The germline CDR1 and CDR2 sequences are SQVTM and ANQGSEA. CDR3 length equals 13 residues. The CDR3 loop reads CSALGGGTYEQYF. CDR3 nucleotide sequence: TGCAGCGCCCTGGGAGGGGGTACCTACGAGCAGTACTTC.